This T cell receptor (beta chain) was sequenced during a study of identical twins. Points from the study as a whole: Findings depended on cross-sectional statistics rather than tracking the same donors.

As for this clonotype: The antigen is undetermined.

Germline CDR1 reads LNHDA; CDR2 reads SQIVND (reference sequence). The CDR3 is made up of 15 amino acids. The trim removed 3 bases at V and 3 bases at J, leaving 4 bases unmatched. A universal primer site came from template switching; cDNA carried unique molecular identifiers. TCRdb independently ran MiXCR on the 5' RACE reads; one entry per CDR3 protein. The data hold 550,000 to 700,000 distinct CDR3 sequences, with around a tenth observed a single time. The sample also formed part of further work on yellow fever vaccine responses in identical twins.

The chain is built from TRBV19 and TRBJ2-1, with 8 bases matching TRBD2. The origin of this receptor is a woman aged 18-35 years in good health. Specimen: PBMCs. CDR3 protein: CASSIGLAGYNEQFF. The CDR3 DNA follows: TGTGCCAGTAGTATTGGGCTAGCGGGCTACAATGAGCAGTTCTTC.